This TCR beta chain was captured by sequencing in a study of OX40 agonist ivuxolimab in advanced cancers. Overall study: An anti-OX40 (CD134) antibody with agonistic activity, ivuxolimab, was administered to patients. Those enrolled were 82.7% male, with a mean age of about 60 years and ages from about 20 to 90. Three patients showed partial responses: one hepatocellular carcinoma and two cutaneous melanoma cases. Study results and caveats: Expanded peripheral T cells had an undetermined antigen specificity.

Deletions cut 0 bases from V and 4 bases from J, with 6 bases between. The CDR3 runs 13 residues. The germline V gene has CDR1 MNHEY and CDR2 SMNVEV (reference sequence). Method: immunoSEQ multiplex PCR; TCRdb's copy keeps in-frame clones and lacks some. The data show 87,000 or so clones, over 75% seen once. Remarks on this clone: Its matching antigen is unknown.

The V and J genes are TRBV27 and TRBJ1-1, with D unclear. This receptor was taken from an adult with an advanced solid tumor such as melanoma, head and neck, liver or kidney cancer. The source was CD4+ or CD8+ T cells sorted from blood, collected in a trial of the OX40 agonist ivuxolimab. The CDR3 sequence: CASSLSRGTEAFF. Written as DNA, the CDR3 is TGTGCCAGCAGTTTATCGCGGGGCACTGAAGCTTTCTTT.